This TCR beta chain was sequenced in a study of cytomegalovirus exposure and HLA in healthy donors. Donors consisted of healthy bone marrow donors. Germline V gene data show CDR1 as SGHRS and CDR2 as YFSETQ. The CDR3 is 15 residues long. V gave up 0 bases and J gave up 0 bases, with 8 bases separating them. A note on this clone: The antigen remains unidentified.

It was with 60 Vbeta and 13 Jbeta primers that the PCR ran. In the source study's methods: In a later analysis, some 10 million of some 80 million unique beta chains occurred in at least two donors. Here immunoSEQ multiplex PCR was the method, and the copy in TCRdb shows in-frame clones only, minus some. V and J calls and clone size follow that table, whereas D and trimming were derived from the DNA. The table includes around 110,000 clones, under 85% detected once. General study results and limits: Three of the chains that were CMV-associated were confirmed in vitro to be specific for CMV antigens. The records held CMV serostatus as the only immune exposure information.

Sequenced sample: PBMCs. V and J are TRBV5-1 and TRBJ2-3; tentative D call: TRBD2 (5 bases). The TCR was taken from a male donor in good health and CMV-seronegative. The CDR3: CASSLAGLSTDTQYF. CDR3 DNA sequence: TGCGCCAGCAGCTTGGCCGGACTGAGCACAGATACGCAGTATTTT.